What follows is one TCR beta chain and its context. This specimen comes from a study of blood T cell repertoires in COVID-19. The CDR3 is 14 amino acids. CDR1 and CDR2 (germline): SGHTA, FQGNSA. Trimming took off 1 base at V and 7 bases at J, with 11 bases between the two ends. Original processing notes: Amplification of reference gene primers provided the estimated nucleated cell counts. Measured with immunoSEQ multiplex PCR; TCRdb has only the in-frame clones, and not every one. Clonal size and the V and J genes are those of that table, whereas D and trimming came from the DNA. Among roughly 330,000 clones listed, around nine tenths were seen once.

Sequencing was performed on PBMCs or T cells enriched from blood (not recorded which). V gene TRBV7-2 combines with J gene TRBJ2-1; perhaps TRBD1 as D (5 bases). The sequence came from a man aged 30 to 45 who had recovered from COVID-19. CDR3 DNA sequence: TGTGCCAGCAGCTTAGGGGGCCCGGCGAATGAGCAGTTCTTC. It encodes CASSLGGPANEQFF.